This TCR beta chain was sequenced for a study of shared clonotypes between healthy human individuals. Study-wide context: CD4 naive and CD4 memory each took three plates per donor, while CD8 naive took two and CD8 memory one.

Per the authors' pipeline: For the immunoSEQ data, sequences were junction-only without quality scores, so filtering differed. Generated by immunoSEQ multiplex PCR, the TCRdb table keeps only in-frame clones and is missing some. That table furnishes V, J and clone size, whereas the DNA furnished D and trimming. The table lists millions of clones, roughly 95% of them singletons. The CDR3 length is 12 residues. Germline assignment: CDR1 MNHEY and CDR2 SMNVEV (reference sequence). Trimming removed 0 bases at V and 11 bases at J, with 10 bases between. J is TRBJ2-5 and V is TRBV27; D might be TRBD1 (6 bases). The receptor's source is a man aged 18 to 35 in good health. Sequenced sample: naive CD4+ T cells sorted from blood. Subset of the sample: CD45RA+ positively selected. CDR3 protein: CASSLSSQGQYF. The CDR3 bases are TGTGCCAGCAGTTTATCCTCCCAGGGGCAGTACTTC.